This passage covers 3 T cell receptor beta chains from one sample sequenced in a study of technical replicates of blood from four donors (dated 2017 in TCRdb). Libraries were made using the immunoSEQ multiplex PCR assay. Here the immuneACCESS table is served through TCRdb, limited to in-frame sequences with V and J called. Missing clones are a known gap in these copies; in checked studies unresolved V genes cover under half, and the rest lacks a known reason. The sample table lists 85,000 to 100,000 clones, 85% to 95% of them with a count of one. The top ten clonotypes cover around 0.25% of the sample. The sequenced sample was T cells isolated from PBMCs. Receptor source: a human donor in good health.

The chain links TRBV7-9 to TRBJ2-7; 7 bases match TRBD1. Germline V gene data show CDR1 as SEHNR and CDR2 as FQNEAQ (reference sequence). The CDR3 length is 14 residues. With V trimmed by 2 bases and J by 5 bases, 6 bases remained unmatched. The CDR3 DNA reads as TGTGCCAGCAGCTTAACGACAGGGATTGACGAGCAGTACTTC. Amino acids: CASSLTTGIDEQYF.

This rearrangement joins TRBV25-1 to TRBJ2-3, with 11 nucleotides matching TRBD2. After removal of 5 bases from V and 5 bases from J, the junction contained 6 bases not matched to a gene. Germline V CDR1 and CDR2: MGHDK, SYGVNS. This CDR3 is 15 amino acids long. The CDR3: CASSPTSGAGDTQYF. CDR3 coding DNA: TGTGCCAGCAGTCCGACTAGCGGGGCGGGAGATACGCAGTATTTT.

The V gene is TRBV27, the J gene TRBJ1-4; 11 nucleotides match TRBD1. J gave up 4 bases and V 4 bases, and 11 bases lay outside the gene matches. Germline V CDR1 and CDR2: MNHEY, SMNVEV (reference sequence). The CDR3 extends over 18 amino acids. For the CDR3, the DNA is TGTGCCAGCAGTTGGACAGGGGGCTCGTTACTGATTAATGAAAAACTGTTTTTT. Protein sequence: CASSWTGGSLLINEKLFF.